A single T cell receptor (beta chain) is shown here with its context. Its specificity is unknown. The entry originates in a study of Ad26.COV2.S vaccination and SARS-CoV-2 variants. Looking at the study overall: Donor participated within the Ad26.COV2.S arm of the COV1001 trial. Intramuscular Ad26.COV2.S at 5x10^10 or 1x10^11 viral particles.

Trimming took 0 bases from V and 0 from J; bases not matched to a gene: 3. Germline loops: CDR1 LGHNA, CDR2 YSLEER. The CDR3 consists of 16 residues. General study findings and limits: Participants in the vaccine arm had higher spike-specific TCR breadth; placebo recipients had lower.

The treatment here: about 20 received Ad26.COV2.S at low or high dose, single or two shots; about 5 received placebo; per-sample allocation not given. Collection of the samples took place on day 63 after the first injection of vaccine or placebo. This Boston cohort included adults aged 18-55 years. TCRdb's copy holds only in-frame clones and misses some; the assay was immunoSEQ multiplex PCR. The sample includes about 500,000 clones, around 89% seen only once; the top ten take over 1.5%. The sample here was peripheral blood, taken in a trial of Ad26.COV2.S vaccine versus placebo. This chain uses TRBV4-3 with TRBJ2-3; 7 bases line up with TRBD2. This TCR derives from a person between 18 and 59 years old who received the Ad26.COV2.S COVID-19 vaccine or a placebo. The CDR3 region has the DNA TGCGCCAGCAGCCAAGAGGCTAGCGGTAGCACAGATACGCAGTATTTT. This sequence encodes CASSQEASGSTDTQYF.